The source of this TCR beta chain is a study of identical twins. General study results and limits: The same donors were not followed; conclusions instead depended on cross-sectional statistical analysis. Zero-insertion analyses might be partly confounded by invariant T cells like MAIT and iNKT. There were fewer insertions in abundant cord blood beta clonotypes, but memory repertoires showed no such pattern.

This clonotype was seen ten or more times. Its specificity is unknown. Unique molecular identifiers were present on the cDNA, and a universal primer site came from template switching. TCRdb re-called the 5' RACE reads with MiXCR, one entry per CDR3 protein. The sample carries some 660,000 distinct CDR3 sequences, under 9% recorded once. V was shortened by 6 bases and J by 3 bases, with 25 bases between the two germline ends. CDR3 size: 17 residues. The germline CDR1 and CDR2 sequences are SQVTM and ANQGSEA. Separately, the same data were catalogued under a study of yellow fever vaccine responses in identical twins.

Input material: PBMCs. This receptor was identified in a woman aged 18-30 years in good health. This sequence joins TRBV29-1 and TRBJ2-3, with D perhaps given as TRBD1 or TRBD2 (7 bases each). The CDR3 loop is CSVETFTTGRGTDTQYF. In DNA, the CDR3 is TGCAGCGTCGAAACTTTTACGACAGGGAGGGGGACAGATACGCAGTATTTT.